This T cell receptor (beta chain) was captured by sequencing in a study of CD8 T cells in Susac syndrome. Reverse transcription of roughly 0.5 to 1 ug RNA was carried out with random hexamers. An immunoSEQ multiplex PCR generated amplified TCR beta CDR3 products spanning 54 Vbeta and 13 Jbeta. TCRdb re-called the immunoSEQ multiplex PCR reads through MiXCR, storing one row per CDR3 protein. The sample comprises roughly 150,000 distinct CDR3 sequences, 80% to 95% of which are singletons, and approximately 0.14% rests with the top ten. Healthy donors were controls matched for age and sex. In contrast to the negatively isolated CD8+ and CD4+ T cells, TEMRA cells were FACS-enriched. This CDR3 comprises 15 residues. With 5 bases removed from V and 6 bases from J, the gap between germline ends came to 16 bases. CDR1 and CDR2 (germline): LNHDA, SQIVND (reference sequence).

The gene calls are TRBV19 and TRBJ1-4, with D perhaps matching TRBD1 (6 bases). The TCR originated in a human donor in good health. What was sequenced was CD4+ T cells from PBMCs. The CDR3 DNA reads as TGTGCCAGTAGTTACCGCCGGGACATGTATGAAAAACTGTTTTTT. It specifies CASSYRRDMYEKLFF.